This TCR beta chain was recorded in a study of T cell responses to AZD1222 COVID-19 vaccine. Notes on this clone: The antigen is unknown.

Germline V gene sequence: CDR1 KGHSH, CDR2 LQKENI. The trim removed 3 bases at V and 4 bases at J, leaving 5 bases unmatched. The CDR3 has 15 residues. Produced via immunoSEQ multiplex PCR; TCRdb's table is partial and in-frame only. The sample has about 130,000 clones; around 87% are singletons. Study observations and caveats: Spike-wide coverage was observed for vaccine-associated CD4 TCRs, with dominant responses at 160-218 and 743-854.

The sample in question was peripheral blood, obtained on day 0 of AZD1222 vaccination. The chain is built from TRBV18 and TRBJ1-5; TRBD1 agrees at 8 bases. The origin of this receptor is an adult in good health. The CDR3 loop is CASSPGQGANQPQHF. The CDR3 DNA is TGTGCCAGCTCACCCGGCCAGGGGGCTAATCAGCCCCAGCATTTT.